This is a list of T cell receptor beta chains from one sample in a study of blood T cell repertoires in COVID-19. Measured with immunoSEQ multiplex PCR; TCRdb has only the in-frame clones, and not every one. This sample has approximately 360,000 clones, with about 89% found just once. The material sequenced was peripheral blood. The receptors were gathered from a man aged 35-49 years with acute or convalescent COVID-19. The CDR3 runs from the conserved cysteine through the conserved F or W. A D gene is named only where the DNA matches it firmly. For some rows the clone size is stated as once, few or many, or as a class when expanded; others skip it.

TRBV27	TRBJ2-2	.	once	13	TGTGCCAGCAGCCTTTCACAGGTCGGGGAGCTGTTTTTT	CASSLSQVGELFF
TRBV4-2	TRBJ1-5	.	.	15	TGTGCCAGCAGCCAAGATTTAGGGGGAGGGCAGCCCCAGCATTTT	CASSQDLGGGQPQHF
TRBV13	TRBJ1-4	TRBD1	once	15	TGTGCCAGCAGCTTTCTGGACAGGGAAGATGAAAAACTGTTTTTT	CASSFLDREDEKLFF
TRBV7-3	TRBJ2-1	.	.	16	TGTGCCAGCAGCTTAGGAGGGAGCCCCTTCTACAATGAGCAGTTCTTC	CASSLGGSPFYNEQFF
TRBV7-3	TRBJ1-2	.	.	14	TGTGCCAGCAGCGTCCACGGGACACCGTATGGCTACACCTTC	CASSVHGTPYGYTF
TRBV19	TRBJ1-2	TRBD1	.	13	TGTGCCAGTAGCCTACAGGGGAGGAATGGCTACACCTTC	CASSLQGRNGYTF
TRBV7-2	TRBJ2-3	TRBD1	.	15	TGTGCCAGCAGCCTTCGCGGACAGGGGACAGATACGCAGTATTTT	CASSLRGQGTDTQYF
TRBV28	TRBJ1-6	TRBD1	.	12	TGTGCCAGCACGACAGGGCATTCACCCCTCCACTTT	CASTTGHSPLHF
TRBV5-4	TRBJ2-7	TRBD1	.	15	TGTGCCAGCAGCTTGCCCGGGACAGGGTCCTACGAGCAGTACTTC	CASSLPGTGSYEQYF
TRBV6-2/TRBV6-3	TRBJ1-1	.	few	14	TGTGCCAGCAGTGTCCTTAGATGGAACACTGAAGCTTTCTTT	CASSVLRWNTEAFF
TRBV4-2	TRBJ1-6	.	.	16	TGTGCCAGCAGCCAAGATCACTTCCGGGGGAATTCACCCCTCCACTTT	CASSQDHFRGNSPLHF
TRBV2	TRBJ1-2	TRBD1	.	14	TGTGCCAGCAGTGCCGGGACAGGGAGGAATGGCTACACCTTC	CASSAGTGRNGYTF
TRBV27	TRBJ1-4	.	.	14	TGTGCCAGCAGTTCTCGAGGGAGGAATGAAAAACTGTTTTTT	CASSSRGRNEKLFF
TRBV19	TRBJ1-2	TRBD1	few	13	TGTGCCAGTAGGAGACAGGGGGCGGGTGGCTACACCTTC	CASRRQGAGGYTF
TRBV3-1/TRBV3-2	TRBJ1-3	.	.	15	TGTGCCAGCAGTCACGACAGGTCCTCTGGAAACACCATATATTTT	CASSHDRSSGNTIYF
TRBV11-2	TRBJ2-3	.	.	17	TGTGCCAGCAGCCCACAGGGCTGGAGGCTTAACACAGATACGCAGTATTTT	CASSPQGWRLNTDTQYF
TRBV4-1	TRBJ2-7	.	.	13	TGCGCCAGCAGCCAAGGGCTCTCGGGGGAGCAGTACTTC	CASSQGLSGEQYF
TRBV11-2	TRBJ1-6	.	.	16	TGTGCCAGCAGCTTAGAAGCAGGGAACTATAATTCACCCCTCCACTTT	CASSLEAGNYNSPLHF
TRBV14	TRBJ1-1	.	.	17	TGTGCCAGCAGCCAAGGCCCAGGCTTACTTATAAACACTGAAGCTTTCTTT	CASSQGPGLLINTEAFF
TRBV7-3	TRBJ1-2	TRBD1	.	15	TGTGCCAGCAGCTTAACTACAGACAGGGCCTATGGCTACACCTTC	CASSLTTDRAYGYTF
TRBV7-2	TRBJ1-2	.	.	12	TGTGCCAGCAGCGCCCGGACTTCGGGCTACACCTTC	CASSARTSGYTF
TRBV20-1	TRBJ1-5	.	.	15	TGCAGTGCTAGTCCTATTACAGATAGCAATCAGCCCCAGCATTTT	CSASPITDSNQPQHF
TRBV3-1/TRBV3-2	TRBJ2-7	.	.	16	TGTGCCAGCAGCCAAGATAACGGGAGTGGAGGGTACGAGCAGTACTTC	CASSQDNGSGGYEQYF
TRBV11-1	TRBJ2-2	.	.	13	TGTGCCAGCAGCTTAGACGGGGCCGGGGAGCTGTTTTTT	CASSLDGAGELFF
TRBV5-1	TRBJ1-3	.	.	16	TGCGCCAGCAGCTTGGAGAACCCACGGGTAGGAAACACCATATATTTT	CASSLENPRVGNTIYF
TRBV9	TRBJ1-2	TRBD1	.	16	TGTGCCAGCAGCGCACAAAACAGGGGGCGCGTCTATGGCTACACCTTC	CASSAQNRGRVYGYTF
TRBV20-1	TRBJ1-2	.	.	10	TGCAGTGCTAGGACTCATGGCTACACCTTC	CSARTHGYTF
TRBV3-1/TRBV3-2	TRBJ2-2	.	.	15	TGTGCCAGCAGCCAAGAAGTTCTCGGGTCCGGGGAGCTGTTTTTT	CASSQEVLGSGELFF
TRBV2	TRBJ2-7	.	.	15	TGTGCCAGCAGTGAATTTAATGCGCCAGGGCACGAGCAGTACTTC	CASSEFNAPGHEQYF
TRBV9	TRBJ2-7	.	.	15	TGTGCCAGCAGCGTGGGGGGAGGTTCTCGCTACGAGCAGTACTTC	CASSVGGGSRYEQYF
TRBV9	TRBJ2-5	TRBD1	.	14	TGTGCCAGCAGCGGACAGGGGGCACAAGAGACCCAGTACTTC	CASSGQGAQETQYF
TRBV7-7	TRBJ2-5	TRBD2	.	15	TGTGCTAGCAGCCAGACTAGCGGGGGGGCCCAGGCCCAGTACTTC	CASSQTSGGAQAQYF
TRBV2	TRBJ2-3	.	.	12	TGTGCCAGCAGTGATTTCGGGTATACGCAGTATTTT	CASSDFGYTQYF
TRBV18	TRBJ2-1	TRBD1	.	15	TGTGCCAGCTCACAAGGACAGGGGTTTGTTTTTGAGCAGTTCTTC	CASSQGQGFVFEQFF
TRBV18	TRBJ1-1	.	.	12	TGTGCCAGCTCTCCTCTTGCGACTGAAGCTTTCTTT	CASSPLATEAFF
TRBV19	TRBJ1-1	.	.	13	TGTGCCAGTAGTATAGGTGGTAGCACTGAAGCTTTCTTT	CASSIGGSTEAFF
TRBV11-2	TRBJ2-7	TRBD2	.	15	TGTGCCAGCAGCTTAGGGCTAGCGGGGTCCTACGAGCAGTACTTC	CASSLGLAGSYEQYF
TRBV28	TRBJ2-2	TRBD2	.	15	TGTGCCAGCCTGACTAGCGGGCTGAACACCGGGGAGCTGTTTTTT	CASLTSGLNTGELFF
TRBV19	TRBJ1-4	.	.	15	TGTGCCAGTAGTGTCAGAGGTGGTACTAATGAAAAACTGTTTTTT	CASSVRGGTNEKLFF
TRBV27	TRBJ1-2	TRBD1	.	15	TGTGCCAGCAGTCTACATTCGGACAGGGTTATGGGCTACACCTTC	CASSLHSDRVMGYTF
TRBV28	TRBJ2-2	.	.	17	TGTGCCAGCAGCCGGAGCGGTCGCACCTCAAGGACCGGGGAGCTGTTTTTT	CASSRSGRTSRTGELFF
TRBV23-1	TRBJ2-7	.	.	16	TGCGCCAGCAGTCAATCGAGGGCGACGTCTCCCTACGAGCAGTACTTC	CASSQSRATSPYEQYF
TRBV19	TRBJ1-5	.	.	18	TGTGCCAGTAGTATGGGATTTAAGGTGAGAGCGGAAGAACAGCCCCAGCATTTT	CASSMGFKVRAEEQPQHF
TRBV7-8	TRBJ1-1	.	.	13	TGTGCCAGCAGCTGGGGGAGGGGCACTGAAGCTTTCTTT	CASSWGRGTEAFF
TRBV18	TRBJ1-3	.	.	16	TGTGCCAGCTCATTGGACACCCCTCGCTCTGGAAACACCATATATTTT	CASSLDTPRSGNTIYF
TRBV15	TRBJ1-5	TRBD1	.	14	TGTGCCACCAGCTTGGACAGGCAGGGTCAGCCCCAGCATTTT	CATSLDRQGQPQHF
TRBV27	TRBJ2-2	.	.	15	TGTGCCAGCTGGATAGGGGTCCCGAACACCGGGGAGCTGTTTTTT	CASWIGVPNTGELFF
TRBV6-2/TRBV6-3	TRBJ2-2	TRBD1	.	19	TGTGCCAGCAGTTACTCGACGGTTTGGGACAGGGGAAACACCGGGGAGCTGTTTTTT	CASSYSTVWDRGNTGELFF
TRBV7-3	TRBJ1-6	.	.	14	TGTGCCAGCAGCTTAAGACGGGGGAATTCACCCCTCCACTTT	CASSLRRGNSPLHF
TRBV3-1/TRBV3-2	TRBJ1-1	.	.	16	TGTGCCAGCAGCCATTCCGGGGGAGGGCGGAACACTGAAGCTTTCTTT	CASSHSGGGRNTEAFF
TRBV10-3	TRBJ2-5	TRBD1	.	15	TGTGCCATCAGGGAGGGACAGGGGAGAAGTAAGACCCAGTACTTC	CAIREGQGRSKTQYF
TRBV4-1	TRBJ1-6	TRBD1	.	16	TGCGCCAGCAGCCATGGGACAGGCAGGTCCGGTTCACCCCTCCACTTT	CASSHGTGRSGSPLHF
TRBV7-3	TRBJ2-1	TRBD1	.	15	TGTGCCAGCAGCCAGGATGGGACAGGGTACAATGAGCAGTTCTTC	CASSQDGTGYNEQFF
TRBV28	TRBJ1-1	.	.	13	TGTGCCAGCAGTTTTCGCCCGGGCACTGAAGCTTTCTTT	CASSFRPGTEAFF
TRBV30	TRBJ1-3	.	.	12	TGTGCCTGGACGGAAGGCAGGGTTGGGATATATTTT	CAWTEGRVGIYF
TRBV7-3	TRBJ2-7	TRBD2	.	19	TGTGCCAGCAGCTCACGACTAGCGGGAGGGCCGAACCCTACCTACGAGCAGTACTTC	CASSSRLAGGPNPTYEQYF
TRBV29-1	TRBJ2-7	.	.	13	TGCAGCGTTGGTGGCAGGGCCAAACGCGAGCAGTACTTC	CSVGGRAKREQYF
TRBV27	TRBJ1-1	.	.	14	TGTGCCAGCAGTAGGGGCAGATTGAACACTGAAGCTTTCTTT	CASSRGRLNTEAFF
TRBV27	TRBJ2-1	.	.	17	TGTGCCAGCAGTTTTATTTTCGGACTGAGGTCCTACAATGAGCAGTTCTTC	CASSFIFGLRSYNEQFF
TRBV27	TRBJ1-4	.	.	16	TGTGCCAGCAGGGGGGGGCAGGGCGCCCTTTGGGAAAAACTGTTTTTT	CASRGGQGALWEKLFF